Sequencing of this T cell receptor (beta chain) was carried out in a study of tumor and adjacent non-tumor tissue in lung cancer. Study-wide context: The cohort had 12 to 13 adenocarcinoma, a couple of squamous cell and 1 small cell patients.

To note about this clonotype: As yet, its antigen is unknown. The conserved closing phenylalanine or tryptophan is absent in this CDR3, likely reflecting a read error.

Three rounds of nested PCR, following a modified ARM-PCR protocol, produced the TCRbeta library. Each CDR3 protein is one row after TCRdb ran MiXCR on the multiplex PCR reads. The table includes 100,000 to 120,000 distinct CDR3 sequences, 84% detected once. Germline lookup yields CDR1 SGHAT and CDR2 FQNNGV. The CDR3 has 14 amino acids. Study outcomes and limitations: TCR diversity was significantly greater in tumor than normal lung tissue. Patients with more diverse tumor TCRs had worse survival.

RNA was extracted from bulk tissue without any cell sorting. Between August and November 2014, newly diagnosed, chemotherapy-naive lung cancer patients underwent thoracic surgery in China. The sequenced sample consisted of lung tumor tissue. The chain combines TRBV11-2 with TRBJ2-7, with D possibly being TRBD1 (7 bases). The TCR originated in a man in his 70s with non-small cell lung cancer. This CDR3 is CASSTSRGTYEQYY. The CDR3 DNA follows: TGTGCTAGCAGCACTAGCAGGGGGACCTACGAGCAGTACTAC.